One sample yielded the 10 T cell receptor beta chains listed below, sequenced in a study of tissue T cells after allogeneic stem cell transplantation. Sequencing used immunoSEQ multiplex PCR; TCRdb keeps in-frame clones, though not all of them. In the table there are about 48,000 clones, around 67% of which are singletons. Sequencing was done on a sample of sorted cells pooled from one or two spleens. Receptor source: a pool of C57BL/6 mice in good health.

To note about this clone: Gene names and germline refer to mouse. The read stops 1 residue short of the end of the CDR3; the missing end is completed from the germline J gene. The V and J genes are TRBV13-2 and TRBJ1-4; TRBD1 matches 9 bases. CDR1 is NNHNN and CDR2 is SYGAGS in the germline V gene (reference sequence). This CDR3 spans 15 amino acids. V gave up 2 bases and J gave up 6 bases; unmatched junction bases: 5. CDR3: CASGDRDRVDERLFF. The part of the CDR3 DNA that was read is TGTGCCAGCGGTGACCGGGACAGGGTGGACGAAAGATTATTT.

This clone has more than one count but fewer than ten. Gene names and germline refer to mouse. Sequencing ends 1 residue short of the CDR3 end; the germline J gene provides the rest. This same CDR3 is encoded by further DNA sequences in the sample. The V and J genes are TRBV3 and TRBJ1-3; D gene ambiguous. The CDR3 contains 14 residues. The V end lost 5 bases, the J end lost 0 bases, and 8 bases lay between the germline ends. CDR1 and CDR2 from the germline V gene are SNHLY and FYNGKV (reference sequence). The DNA read from the CDR3 is TGTGCCAGCAGCCCTCAAAATTCTGGAAATACGCTCTAT. Its protein product is CASSPQNSGNTLY. The whole CDR3 region reads CASSPQNSGNTLYF.

This clone appeared a few times. Gene names refer to mouse genes. The read ends 1 residue before the CDR3 terminus; that terminus is restored from the germline J gene. The chain uses TRBV13-2 and TRBJ1-3, with D unclear. Germline V gene lookup returns CDR1 NNHNN and CDR2 SYGAGS (reference sequence). The CDR3 runs 14 residues. V was trimmed by 1 base and J by 0 bases, leaving 5 bases between them. CDR3 sequence: CASGDRNSGNTLYF. CDR3 DNA (partial): TGTGCCAGCGGTGATCGCAATTCTGGAAATACGCTCTAT.

On this clone itself: Mouse gene names and germline throughout. The read comes to an end 1 residue before the CDR3 does, leaving the germline J gene to fill in the end. This rearrangement joins TRBV12-1 to TRBJ1-1; 11 bases align to TRBD1. Germline V CDR1 and CDR2: SGHSN, HYEKVE. V shed 2 bases, J shed 0 bases, and the junction held 4 bases outside the gene matches. The CDR3 spans 16 residues. The CDR3 region is CASSPGTGGTNTEVFF. The DNA read from the CDR3 is TGTGCCAGCTCTCCAGGGACAGGGGGGACAAACACAGAAGTCTTC.

To note about this clone: Here the gene names and germline are mouse. The CDR3 goes on 1 residue after the read ends, and that part is filled in from the germline J gene. The chain combines TRBV3 with TRBJ2-7; 9 bases match TRBD2. The germline gives CDR1 SNHLY, CDR2 FYNGKV (reference sequence). The J segment lost 6 bases and the V segment lost 6 bases, leaving 9 bases of the junction unmatched. This CDR3 comprises 14 residues. The DNA read from the CDR3 is TGTGCCAGCAGGCTCCAACTGGGGGGTTTTGAACAGTAC. Protein sequence: CASRLQLGGFEQY. The CDR3, in full, reads CASRLQLGGFEQYF. The complete variable domain, with remaining parts taken from reference TRBV3 and TRBJ2-7, reads GPKVLQIPSHQIIDMGQMVTLNCDPVSNHLYFYWYKQILGQQMEFLVNFYNGKVMEKSKLFKDQFSVERPDGSYFTLKIQPTALEDSAVYFCASRLQLGGFEQYFGPGTRLTVL.

This clone was counted only a few times. Gene names follow the mouse nomenclature. The read is 1 residue too short to cover the CDR3 end, so that end is filled in from the germline J gene. The J gene is TRBJ1-5, the V gene TRBV3; D gene ambiguous. Between the trimmed V and J ends, which lost 0 bases and 3 bases, there was a span of 12 bases. The CDR3 has 16 amino acids. The germline V gene encodes CDR1 SNHLY and CDR2 FYNGKV (reference sequence). The CDR3 loop reads CASSLALPGSNQAPLF. CDR3 DNA (partial): TGTGCCAGCAGCTTAGCGCTACCGGGGTCCAACCAGGCTCCGCTT.

Details on this clone: Here the gene names and germline are mouse. The read terminates 1 residue before the CDR3 end, so the remaining end is supplied by the germline J gene. The chain joins TRBV13-3 to TRBJ2-7, with 10 nucleotides matching TRBD1. The CDR3 consists of 13 residues. The germline V gene has CDR1 NNHDY and CDR2 SYVADS. V dropped 4 bases and J dropped 6; count of bases not matched to a gene: 4. CDR3: CASSRTGGFEQYF. Incomplete CDR3 DNA: TGTGCCAGCAGTAGGACAGGGGGTTTTGAACAGTAC.

Comments on this clone: Germline and genes: mouse. The missing CDR3 end, 1 residue past where the read stops, is filled in from the germline J gene. The rearrangement links TRBV5 to TRBJ1-4; D unresolved. CDR1 is LGHNA, CDR2 YNLKQL, per germline (reference sequence). CDR3 length: 15 residues. Trimming stripped 0 bases from V and 4 bases from J, with 9 bases between. CDR3 amino acids: CASSQDSSNNERLFF. The CDR3 bases that were read are TGTGCCAGCAGCCAAGATAGTAGCAACAACGAAAGATTATTT.

A remark on this clone: Gene names denote mouse genes. The sequence runs out 1 residue before the end of the CDR3; the remainder is reconstructed from the germline J gene. V usage is TRBV29 and J usage is TRBJ1-4, with 12 bases that match TRBD1. V dropped 4 bases and J dropped 3; count of bases not matched to a gene: 3. The CDR3 has 16 residues. The germline V gene encodes CDR1 MSHET and CDR2 SYDVDS. The CDR3 DNA, read in part, is TGTGCTAGCAGTTCGGGGACAGGGGGCACCAACGAAAGATTATTT. Its protein is CASSSGTGGTNERLF. The full CDR3 sequence reads CASSSGTGGTNERLFF.

Notes on this clone: Germline and genes: mouse. Read sequence stops 1 residue before the CDR3 end, and the germline J gene provides the missing end. The chain is built from TRBV13-2 and TRBJ2-5; TRBD2 aligns across 13 bases. The CDR3 length is 15 residues. The junction had 3 bases not matched to a gene; V was cut back by 5 bases and J by 3 bases. Germline V CDR1 and CDR2: NNHNN, SYGAGS (reference sequence). The sequenced part of the CDR3 DNA is TGTGCCAGCGGCGGGGACTGGGGGGGGCAAGACACCCAGTAC. It translates to CASGGDWGGQDTQY. In full, the CDR3 is CASGGDWGGQDTQYF.